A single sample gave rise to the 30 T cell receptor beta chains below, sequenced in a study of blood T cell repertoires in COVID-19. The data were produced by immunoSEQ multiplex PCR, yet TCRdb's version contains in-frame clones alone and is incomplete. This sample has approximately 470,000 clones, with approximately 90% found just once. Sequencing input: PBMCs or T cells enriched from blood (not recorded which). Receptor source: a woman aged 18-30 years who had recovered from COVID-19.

CDR3 nucleotide sequence: TGCGCCAGCAGCCAAGAGCCGGCCGCGAGGTCCAACTATGGCTACACCTTC. Its translation is CASSQEPAARSNYGYTF. The chain employs TRBV4-1 and TRBJ1-2; D is unclear. V was trimmed by 0 bases and J by 2 bases, leaving 16 bases between them. The germline V gene encodes CDR1 MGHRA and CDR2 YSYEKL. The CDR3 runs to 17 residues.

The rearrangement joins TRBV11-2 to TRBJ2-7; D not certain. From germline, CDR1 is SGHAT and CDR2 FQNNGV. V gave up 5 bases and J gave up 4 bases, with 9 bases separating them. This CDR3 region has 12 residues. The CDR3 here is CASSMAPYEQYF. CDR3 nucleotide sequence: TGTGCCAGCAGCATGGCCCCTTACGAGCAGTACTTC.

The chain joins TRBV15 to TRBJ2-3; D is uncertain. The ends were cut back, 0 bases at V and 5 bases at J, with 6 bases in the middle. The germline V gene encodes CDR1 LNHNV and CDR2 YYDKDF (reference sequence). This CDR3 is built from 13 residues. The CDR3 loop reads CATSRDLRDTQYF. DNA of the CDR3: TGTGCCACCAGCAGAGATCTCAGAGATACGCAGTATTTT.

The CDR3 DNA follows: TGTGCCTGGAGTCCCGGCGGTAGAAATGGCTACACCTTC. Protein: CAWSPGGRNGYTF. The chain uses TRBV30 and TRBJ1-2; D is uncertain. V lost 2 bases, J lost 6 bases, and 13 bases lay in between. The CDR3 covers 13 residues. Germline V gene lookup returns CDR1 GTSNPN and CDR2 SVGIG (reference sequence).

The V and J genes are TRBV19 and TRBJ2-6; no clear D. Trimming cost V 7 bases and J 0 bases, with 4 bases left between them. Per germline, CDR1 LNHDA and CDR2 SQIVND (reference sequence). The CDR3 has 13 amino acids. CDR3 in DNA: TGTGCCAGTACCCACTCTGGGGCCAACGTCCTGACTTTC. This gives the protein CASTHSGANVLTF.

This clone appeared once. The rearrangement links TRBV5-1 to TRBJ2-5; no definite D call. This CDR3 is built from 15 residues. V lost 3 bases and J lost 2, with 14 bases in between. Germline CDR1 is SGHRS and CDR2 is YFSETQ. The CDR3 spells CASSSAPGFQETQYF. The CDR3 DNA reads TGCGCCAGCAGCTCGGCCCCAGGATTTCAAGAGACCCAGTACTTC.

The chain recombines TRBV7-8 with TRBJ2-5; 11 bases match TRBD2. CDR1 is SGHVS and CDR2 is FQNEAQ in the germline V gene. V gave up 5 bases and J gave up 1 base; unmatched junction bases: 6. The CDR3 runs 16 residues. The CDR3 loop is CASSPGTSGFQETQYF. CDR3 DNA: TGTGCCAGCAGCCCCGGGACTAGCGGCTTCCAAGAGACCCAGTACTTC.

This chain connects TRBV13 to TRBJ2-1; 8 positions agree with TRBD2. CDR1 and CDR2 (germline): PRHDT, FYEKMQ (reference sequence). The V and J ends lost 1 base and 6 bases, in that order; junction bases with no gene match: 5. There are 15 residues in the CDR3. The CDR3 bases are TGTGCCAGCAGCTTAGTTTCTAGCGGGTCCAATGAGCAGTTCTTC. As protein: CASSLVSSGSNEQFF. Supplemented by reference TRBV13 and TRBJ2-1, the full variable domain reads AAGVIQSPRHLIKEKRETATLKCYPIPRHDTVYWYQQGPGQDPQFLISFYEKMQSDKGSIPDRFSAQQFSDYHSELNMSSLELGDSALYFCASSLVSSGSNEQFFGPGTRLTVL.

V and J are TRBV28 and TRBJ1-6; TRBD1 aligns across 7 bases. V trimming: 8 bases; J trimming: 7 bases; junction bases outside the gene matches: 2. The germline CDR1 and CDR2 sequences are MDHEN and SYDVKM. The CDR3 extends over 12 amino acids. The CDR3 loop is CASYRGNSPLHF. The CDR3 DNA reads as TGTGCCAGCTACAGGGGAAATTCACCCCTCCACTTT.

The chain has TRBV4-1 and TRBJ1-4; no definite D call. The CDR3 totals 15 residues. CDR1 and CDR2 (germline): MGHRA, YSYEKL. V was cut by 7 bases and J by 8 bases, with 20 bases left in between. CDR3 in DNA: TGCGCCAGCACCCCGAACCCAGCCATGGGCGAAAAACTGTTTTTT. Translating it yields CASTPNPAMGEKLFF.

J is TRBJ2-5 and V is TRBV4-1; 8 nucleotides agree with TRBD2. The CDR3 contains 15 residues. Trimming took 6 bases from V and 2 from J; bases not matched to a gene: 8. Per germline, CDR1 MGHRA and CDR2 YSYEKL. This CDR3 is CASRRFGGGQETQYF. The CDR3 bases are TGCGCCAGCAGGCGGTTCGGCGGGGGGCAAGAGACCCAGTACTTC.

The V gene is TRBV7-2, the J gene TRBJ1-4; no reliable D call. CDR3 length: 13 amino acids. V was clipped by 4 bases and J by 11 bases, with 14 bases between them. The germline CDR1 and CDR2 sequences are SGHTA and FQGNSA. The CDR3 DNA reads TGTGCCAGCAGCTCTGAAGTGGAGAAGAAACTGTTTTTT. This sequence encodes CASSSEVEKKLFF.

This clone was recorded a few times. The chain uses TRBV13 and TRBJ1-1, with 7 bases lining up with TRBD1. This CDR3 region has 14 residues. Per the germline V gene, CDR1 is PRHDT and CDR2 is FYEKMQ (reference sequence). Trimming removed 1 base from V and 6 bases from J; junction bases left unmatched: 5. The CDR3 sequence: CASSLEGAGAEAFF. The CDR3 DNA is TGTGCCAGCAGCTTAGAGGGGGCAGGAGCTGAAGCTTTCTTT.

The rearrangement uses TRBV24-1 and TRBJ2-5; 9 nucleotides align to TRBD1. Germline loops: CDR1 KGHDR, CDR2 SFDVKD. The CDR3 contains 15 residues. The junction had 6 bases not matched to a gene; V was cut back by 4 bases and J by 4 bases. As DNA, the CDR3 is TGTGCCACCAGTGACTACTCACAGGGGGCAGAGACCCAGTACTTC. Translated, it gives CATSDYSQGAETQYF.

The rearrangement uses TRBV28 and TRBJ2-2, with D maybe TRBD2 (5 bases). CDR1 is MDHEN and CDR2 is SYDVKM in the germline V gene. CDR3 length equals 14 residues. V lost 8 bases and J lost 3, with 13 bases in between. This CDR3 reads CASRGNLDTGELFF. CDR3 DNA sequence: TGTGCCAGCCGGGGTAATTTGGACACCGGGGAGCTGTTTTTT.

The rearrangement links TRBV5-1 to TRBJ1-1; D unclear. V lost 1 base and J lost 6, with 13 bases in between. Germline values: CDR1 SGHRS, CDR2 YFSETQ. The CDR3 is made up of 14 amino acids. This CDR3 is CASSLTSLDPEAFF. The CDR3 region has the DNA TGCGCCAGCAGCTTGACGTCGCTAGACCCTGAAGCTTTCTTT.

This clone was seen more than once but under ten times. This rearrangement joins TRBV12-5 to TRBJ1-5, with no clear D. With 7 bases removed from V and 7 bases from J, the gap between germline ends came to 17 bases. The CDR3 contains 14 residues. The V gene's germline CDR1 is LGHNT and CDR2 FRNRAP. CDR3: CASDQSEVNQPQHF. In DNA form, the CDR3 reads TGTGCTAGTGACCAAAGCGAGGTGAACCAGCCCCAGCATTTT.

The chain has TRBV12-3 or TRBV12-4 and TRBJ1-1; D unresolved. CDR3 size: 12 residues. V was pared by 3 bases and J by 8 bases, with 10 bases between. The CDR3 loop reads CASSFPGLEAFF. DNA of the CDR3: TGTGCCAGCAGTTTTCCGGGATTGGAAGCTTTCTTT.

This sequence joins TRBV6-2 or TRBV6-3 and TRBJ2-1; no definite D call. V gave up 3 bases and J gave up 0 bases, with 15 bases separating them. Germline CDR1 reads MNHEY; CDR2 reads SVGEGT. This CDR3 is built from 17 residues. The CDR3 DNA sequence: TGTGCCAGCAGTTATGGGCTTGGCCTGAGCTCCTACAATGAGCAGTTCTTC. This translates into CASSYGLGLSSYNEQFF.

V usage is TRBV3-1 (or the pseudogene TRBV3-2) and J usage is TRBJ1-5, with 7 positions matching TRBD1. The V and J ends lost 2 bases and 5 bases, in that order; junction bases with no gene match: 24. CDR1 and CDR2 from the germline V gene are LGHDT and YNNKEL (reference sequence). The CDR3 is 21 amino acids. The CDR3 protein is CASSQKGPTGSVRLMDQPQHF. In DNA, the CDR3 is TGTGCCAGCAGCCAAAAAGGGCCGACAGGGAGCGTCCGGTTGATGGATCAGCCCCAGCATTTT.

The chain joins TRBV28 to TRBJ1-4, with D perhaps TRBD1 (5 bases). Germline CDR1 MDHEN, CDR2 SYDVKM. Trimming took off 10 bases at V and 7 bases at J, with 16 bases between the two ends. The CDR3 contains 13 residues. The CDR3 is CATHDSVSEKLFF. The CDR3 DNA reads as TGTGCCACCCACGACAGCGTTAGTGAAAAACTGTTTTTT.

Here the CDR3 reads CASTTGLLNTGELFF. The CDR3, as DNA: TGTGCCAGCACGACGGGACTACTGAACACCGGGGAGCTGTTTTTT. The chain recombines TRBV6-4 with TRBJ2-2, with 7 bases aligning to TRBD2. Trimming removed 7 bases from V and 1 base from J; junction bases left unmatched: 6. The CDR3 contains 15 residues. Per germline, CDR1 MRHNA and CDR2 SNTAGT.

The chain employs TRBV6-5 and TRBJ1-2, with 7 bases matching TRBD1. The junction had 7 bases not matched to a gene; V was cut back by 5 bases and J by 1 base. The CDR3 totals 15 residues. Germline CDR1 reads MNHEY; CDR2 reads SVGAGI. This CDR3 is CASSHTTGLNYGYTF. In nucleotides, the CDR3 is TGTGCCAGCAGTCATACGACAGGGCTTAACTATGGCTACACCTTC.

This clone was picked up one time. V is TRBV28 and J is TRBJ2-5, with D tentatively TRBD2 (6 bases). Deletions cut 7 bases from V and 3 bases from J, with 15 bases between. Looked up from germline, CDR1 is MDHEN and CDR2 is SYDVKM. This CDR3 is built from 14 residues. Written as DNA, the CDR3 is TGTGCCAGCACCGAGGCGGGGCGTGAAGAGACCCAGTACTTC. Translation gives CASTEAGREETQYF.

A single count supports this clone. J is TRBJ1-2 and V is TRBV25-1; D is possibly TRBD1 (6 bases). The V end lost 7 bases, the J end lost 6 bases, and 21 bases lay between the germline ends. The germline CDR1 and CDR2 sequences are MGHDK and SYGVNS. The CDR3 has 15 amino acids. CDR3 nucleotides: TGTGCCAGCACTGGGAGGGCGGGGGCCACCAATGGCTACACCTTC. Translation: CASTGRAGATNGYTF.

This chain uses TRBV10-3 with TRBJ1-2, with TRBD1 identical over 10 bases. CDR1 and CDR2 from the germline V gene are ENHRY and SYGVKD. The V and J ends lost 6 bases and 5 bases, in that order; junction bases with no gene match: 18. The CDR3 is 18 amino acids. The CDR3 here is CAISNPTGGAGGRYGYTF. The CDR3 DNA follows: TGTGCCATCAGCAACCCGACAGGGGGCGCGGGAGGTCGGTATGGCTACACCTTC.

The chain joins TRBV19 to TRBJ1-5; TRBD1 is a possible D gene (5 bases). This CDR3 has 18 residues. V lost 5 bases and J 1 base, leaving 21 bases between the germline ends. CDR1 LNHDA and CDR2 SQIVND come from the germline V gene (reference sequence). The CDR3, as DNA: TGTGCCAGTAGTCAACACCCGGTTTTGACAGCCAGCAATCAGCCCCAGCATTTT. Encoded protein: CASSQHPVLTASNQPQHF.

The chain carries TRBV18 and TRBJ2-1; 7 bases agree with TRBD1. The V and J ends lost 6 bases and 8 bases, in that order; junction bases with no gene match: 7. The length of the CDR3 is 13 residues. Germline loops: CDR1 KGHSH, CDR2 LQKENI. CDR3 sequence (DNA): TGTGCCAGCTCCCGGCAGGGGGTAGATGAGCAGTTCTTC. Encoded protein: CASSRQGVDEQFF.

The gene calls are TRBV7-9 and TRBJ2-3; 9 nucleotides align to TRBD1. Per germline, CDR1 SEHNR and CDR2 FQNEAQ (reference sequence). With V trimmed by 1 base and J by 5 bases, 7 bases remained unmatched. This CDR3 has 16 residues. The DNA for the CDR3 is TGTGCCAGCAGCTTAGTGGGGACAGGGATGAGAGATACGCAGTATTTT. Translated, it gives CASSLVGTGMRDTQYF.

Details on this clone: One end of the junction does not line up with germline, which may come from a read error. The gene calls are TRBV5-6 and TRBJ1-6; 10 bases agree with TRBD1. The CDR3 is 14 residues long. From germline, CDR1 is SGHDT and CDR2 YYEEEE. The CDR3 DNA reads TGTGCCAGCAGTTTGGGACAGGGGACTTCACCCCTCCACTTT. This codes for CASSLGQGTSPLHF.